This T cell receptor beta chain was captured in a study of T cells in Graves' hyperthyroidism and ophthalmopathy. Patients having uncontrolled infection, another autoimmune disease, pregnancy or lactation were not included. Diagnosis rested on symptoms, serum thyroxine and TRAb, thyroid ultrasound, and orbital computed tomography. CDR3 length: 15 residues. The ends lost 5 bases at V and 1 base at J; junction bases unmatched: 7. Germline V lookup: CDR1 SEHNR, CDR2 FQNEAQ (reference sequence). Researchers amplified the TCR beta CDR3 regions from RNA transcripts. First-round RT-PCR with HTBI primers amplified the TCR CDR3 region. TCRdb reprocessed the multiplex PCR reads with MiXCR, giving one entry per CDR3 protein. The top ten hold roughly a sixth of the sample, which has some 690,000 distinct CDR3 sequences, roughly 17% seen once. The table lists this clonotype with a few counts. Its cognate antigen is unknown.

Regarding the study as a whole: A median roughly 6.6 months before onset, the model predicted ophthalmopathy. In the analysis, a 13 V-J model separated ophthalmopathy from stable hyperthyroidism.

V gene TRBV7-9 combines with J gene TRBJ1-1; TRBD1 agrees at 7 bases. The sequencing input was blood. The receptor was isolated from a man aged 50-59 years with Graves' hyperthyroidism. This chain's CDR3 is CASSKYRGTNTEAFF. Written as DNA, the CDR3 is TGTGCCAGCAGCAAATACAGGGGAACGAACACTGAAGCTTTCTTT.